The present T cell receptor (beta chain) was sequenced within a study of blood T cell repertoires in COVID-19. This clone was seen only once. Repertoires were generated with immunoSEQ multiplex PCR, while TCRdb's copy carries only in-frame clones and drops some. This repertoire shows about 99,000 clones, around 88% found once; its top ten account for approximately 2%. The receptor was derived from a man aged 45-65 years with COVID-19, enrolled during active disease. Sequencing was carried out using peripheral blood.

The CDR3 sequence: CASSLSTYTEAFF. For the CDR3, the DNA is TGTGCCAGCAGCTTGTCGACATACACTGAAGCTTTCTTT. V usage is TRBV7-2 and J usage is TRBJ1-1; D not certain. This CDR3 contains 13 residues. V was shortened by 3 bases and J by 3 bases, with 8 bases between the two germline ends. CDR1 and CDR2 (germline): SGHTA, FQGNSA.